A selection of T cell receptor beta chains follows, all from one sample in a study of OX40 agonist ivuxolimab in advanced cancers. Profiled with immunoSEQ multiplex PCR; TCRdb holds only in-frame clones, not every one. The sample gives roughly 48,000 clones, roughly 82% of which show up once; roughly 2.5% is in the top ten. The sample in question was CD4+ or CD8+ T cells sorted from blood, obtained in a trial of the OX40 agonist ivuxolimab. These receptors were collected from an adult with an advanced solid tumor such as melanoma, head and neck, liver or kidney cancer. Each CDR3 is given with its conserved first and last residue. D genes are given only for firm matches. Clone size appears in some rows only: once, few, many, or a class for an expanded clone.

d_gene: .
v_gene: TRBV27
abundance: .
j_gene: TRBJ1-2
CDR3aa: CASSFDGNYGYTF
CDR3nt: TGTGCCAGCAGTTTTGACGGCAACTATGGCTACACCTTC

d_gene: .
v_gene: TRBV2
abundance: .
j_gene: TRBJ1-6
CDR3aa: CASSEFGQANNSPLHF
CDR3nt: TGTGCCAGCAGTGAGTTTGGGCAGGCGAATAATTCACCCCTCCACTTT

d_gene: .
v_gene: TRBV7-2
abundance: .
j_gene: TRBJ1-2
CDR3aa: CASRSTGKTTYGYTF
CDR3nt: TGTGCCAGCAGATCTACAGGGAAAACCACCTACGGCTACACCTTC

d_gene: TRBD1
v_gene: TRBV4-3
abundance: .
j_gene: TRBJ2-7
CDR3aa: CASSQDPPGQGYHEQYF
CDR3nt: TGCGCCAGCAGCCAGGACCCCCCGGGACAGGGTTACCACGAGCAGTACTTC

d_gene: .
v_gene: TRBV5-5
abundance: .
j_gene: TRBJ1-1
CDR3aa: CASSFAGGYNTEAFF
CDR3nt: TGTGCCAGCAGCTTCGCCGGAGGTTACAACACTGAAGCTTTCTTT

d_gene: .
v_gene: TRBV2
abundance: few
j_gene: TRBJ1-2
CDR3aa: CATTPGTPGGYTF
CDR3nt: TGTGCCACCACCCCCGGGACACCGGGTGGCTACACCTTC

d_gene: .
v_gene: TRBV5-6
abundance: .
j_gene: TRBJ1-5
CDR3aa: CASSQGPYQPQHF
CDR3nt: TGTGCCAGCAGCCAGGGACCCTATCAGCCCCAGCATTTT

d_gene: .
v_gene: TRBV19
abundance: .
j_gene: TRBJ2-3
CDR3aa: CASSIGRQGIGDTQYF
CDR3nt: TGTGCCAGTAGTATCGGTCGGCAGGGCATAGGTGATACGCAGTATTTT

d_gene: .
v_gene: TRBV4-3
abundance: .
j_gene: TRBJ2-6
CDR3aa: CASSPVRAISGANVLTF
CDR3nt: TGCGCCAGCAGCCCGGTCAGGGCTATCTCTGGGGCCAACGTCCTGACTTTC

d_gene: .
v_gene: TRBV6-5
abundance: .
j_gene: TRBJ2-7
CDR3aa: CASSYSPQSGEQYF
CDR3nt: TGTGCCAGCAGTTACTCACCCCAATCTGGCGAGCAGTACTTC

d_gene: .
v_gene: TRBV10-3
abundance: .
j_gene: TRBJ1-1
CDR3aa: CAITETGLPAFF
CDR3nt: TGTGCCATCACCGAGACGGGGTTGCCAGCTTTCTTT

d_gene: .
v_gene: TRBV10-2
abundance: .
j_gene: TRBJ1-1
CDR3aa: CASSESSGEAFF
CDR3nt: TGCGCCAGCAGTGAGTCGTCCGGTGAAGCTTTCTTT

d_gene: .
v_gene: TRBV29-1
abundance: .
j_gene: TRBJ2-1
CDR3aa: CSVQNAPGAGSYNEQFF
CDR3nt: TGCAGCGTACAGAACGCCCCAGGGGCAGGGTCCTACAATGAGCAGTTCTTC

d_gene: TRBD2
v_gene: TRBV19
abundance: .
j_gene: TRBJ2-5
CDR3aa: CASSRTSGSEEQYF
CDR3nt: TGTGCCAGTAGCCGGACTAGCGGGAGTGAAGAGCAGTACTTC

d_gene: .
v_gene: TRBV12-5
abundance: .
j_gene: TRBJ1-2
CDR3aa: CASGIEGYTF
CDR3nt: TGTGCTAGTGGGATAGAGGGCTACACCTTC

d_gene: .
v_gene: TRBV11-2
abundance: .
j_gene: TRBJ2-4
CDR3aa: CASSIPGALAKNIQYF
CDR3nt: TGTGCCAGCAGCATCCCAGGGGCCCTAGCCAAAAACATTCAGTACTTC

d_gene: TRBD1
v_gene: TRBV5-1
abundance: .
j_gene: TRBJ2-7
CDR3aa: CASSLGTGDLILYEQYF
CDR3nt: TGCGCCAGCAGCTTGGGGACAGGGGATCTAATTCTCTACGAGCAGTACTTC

d_gene: .
v_gene: TRBV7-2
abundance: .
j_gene: TRBJ1-1
CDR3aa: CASRSDPQDTEAFF
CDR3nt: TGTGCCAGCCGATCCGACCCCCAGGACACTGAAGCTTTCTTT

d_gene: .
v_gene: TRBV29-1
abundance: .
j_gene: TRBJ2-3
CDR3aa: CSVEPLADTQYF
CDR3nt: TGCAGCGTTGAACCCTTGGCAGATACGCAGTATTTT

d_gene: .
v_gene: TRBV7-9
abundance: .
j_gene: TRBJ1-2
CDR3aa: CASSPEGGYGYTF
CDR3nt: TGTGCCAGCAGCCCCGAAGGGGGCTATGGCTACACCTTC

d_gene: TRBD1
v_gene: TRBV27
abundance: .
j_gene: TRBJ2-6
CDR3aa: CASSLETGTGANVLTF
CDR3nt: TGTGCCAGCAGTTTAGAGACAGGGACCGGGGCCAACGTCCTGACTTTC

d_gene: .
v_gene: TRBV19
abundance: .
j_gene: TRBJ2-1
CDR3aa: CASSFRSSYNEQFF
CDR3nt: TGTGCCAGTAGCTTCCGGAGCTCCTACAATGAGCAGTTCTTC

d_gene: TRBD2
v_gene: TRBV7-2
abundance: .
j_gene: TRBJ2-3
CDR3aa: CASSAGAWTDTQYF
CDR3nt: TGTGCCAGCAGCGCGGGAGCATGGACAGATACGCAGTATTTT

d_gene: TRBD2
v_gene: TRBV6-5
abundance: .
j_gene: TRBJ2-2
CDR3aa: CASKKTAGGELFF
CDR3nt: TGTGCCAGCAAAAAGACAGCGGGGGGGGAGCTGTTTTTT

d_gene: .
v_gene: TRBV6-1
abundance: .
j_gene: TRBJ1-6
CDR3aa: CASSEAGDWNSPLHF
CDR3nt: TGTGCCAGCAGTGAAGCTGGGGACTGGAATTCACCCCTCCACTTT

d_gene: TRBD1
v_gene: TRBV18
abundance: .
j_gene: TRBJ2-2
CDR3aa: CASSPRTGEAGELFF
CDR3nt: TGTGCCAGCTCACCGAGGACAGGGGAGGCCGGGGAGCTGTTTTTT

d_gene: TRBD1
v_gene: TRBV7-2
abundance: .
j_gene: TRBJ1-2
CDR3aa: CASSGGQGNYGYTF
CDR3nt: TGTGCCAGCAGCGGGGGACAGGGAAACTATGGCTACACCTTC

d_gene: TRBD2
v_gene: TRBV12-5
abundance: once
j_gene: TRBJ2-5
CDR3aa: CASGLGRLAAETQYF
CDR3nt: TGTGCTAGTGGTTTGGGACGACTAGCGGCTGAGACCCAGTACTTC

d_gene: .
v_gene: TRBV4-2
abundance: few
j_gene: TRBJ1-3
CDR3aa: CASSPRQSTSSGNTIYF
CDR3nt: TGTGCCAGCAGCCCCAGACAGTCAACTTCCTCTGGAAACACCATATATTTT

d_gene: .
v_gene: TRBV7-9
abundance: .
j_gene: TRBJ1-1
CDR3aa: CASSSPLNTEAFF
CDR3nt: TGTGCCAGCAGCTCCCCACTGAACACTGAAGCTTTCTTT

d_gene: .
v_gene: TRBV6-1
abundance: once
j_gene: TRBJ1-2
CDR3aa: CASSIPRRPYGYTF
CDR3nt: TGTGCCAGCAGTATCCCGAGACGACCCTATGGCTACACCTTC

d_gene: TRBD2
v_gene: TRBV13
abundance: .
j_gene: TRBJ2-1
CDR3aa: CASSPSGGAYNEQFF
CDR3nt: TGTGCCAGCAGCCCGAGCGGGGGGGCCTACAATGAGCAGTTCTTC

d_gene: .
v_gene: TRBV19
abundance: once
j_gene: TRBJ1-1
CDR3aa: CASSIAGGGEAFF
CDR3nt: TGTGCCAGTAGTATAGCCGGGGGAGGTGAAGCTTTCTTT

d_gene: .
v_gene: TRBV5-1
abundance: once
j_gene: TRBJ2-2
CDR3aa: CASSTEDPDTGELFF
CDR3nt: TGCGCCAGCAGCACGGAGGATCCCGACACCGGGGAGCTGTTTTTT

d_gene: .
v_gene: TRBV2
abundance: .
j_gene: TRBJ2-2
CDR3aa: CASTGTLARNTGELFF
CDR3nt: TGTGCCAGCACGGGGACCCTAGCGAGGAACACCGGGGAGCTGTTTTTT

d_gene: TRBD1
v_gene: TRBV10-3
abundance: .
j_gene: TRBJ1-2
CDR3aa: CASSYRDRFHRGYTF
CDR3nt: TGTGCCAGCAGTTACAGGGACAGATTCCATCGGGGCTACACCTTC

d_gene: TRBD1
v_gene: TRBV7-9
abundance: .
j_gene: TRBJ1-5
CDR3aa: CASSLGQPNQPQHF
CDR3nt: TGTGCCAGCAGCTTGGGACAGCCAAATCAGCCCCAGCATTTT

d_gene: .
v_gene: TRBV6-4
abundance: .
j_gene: TRBJ2-2
CDR3aa: CASSLGPTGELFF
CDR3nt: TGTGCCAGCAGTCTTGGACCGACCGGGGAGCTGTTTTTT

d_gene: TRBD2
v_gene: TRBV11-2
abundance: .
j_gene: TRBJ2-7
CDR3aa: CASSQLSGSGPYEQYF
CDR3nt: TGTGCCAGCAGCCAACTCAGCGGGAGTGGACCCTACGAGCAGTACTTC

d_gene: TRBD2
v_gene: TRBV10-3
abundance: .
j_gene: TRBJ2-7
CDR3aa: CAVAGGLPPYEQYF
CDR3nt: TGTGCTGTAGCGGGGGGCCTTCCCCCCTACGAGCAGTACTTC

d_gene: TRBD2
v_gene: TRBV6-6
abundance: .
j_gene: TRBJ2-4
CDR3aa: CASIGSRGEGKNIQYF
CDR3nt: TGTGCCAGCATTGGGTCCCGGGGGGAGGGCAAAAACATTCAGTACTTC

d_gene: .
v_gene: TRBV6-1
abundance: .
j_gene: TRBJ2-7
CDR3aa: CASSPPMGLAYEQYF
CDR3nt: TGTGCCAGCAGCCCGCCCATGGGTCTAGCCTACGAGCAGTACTTC